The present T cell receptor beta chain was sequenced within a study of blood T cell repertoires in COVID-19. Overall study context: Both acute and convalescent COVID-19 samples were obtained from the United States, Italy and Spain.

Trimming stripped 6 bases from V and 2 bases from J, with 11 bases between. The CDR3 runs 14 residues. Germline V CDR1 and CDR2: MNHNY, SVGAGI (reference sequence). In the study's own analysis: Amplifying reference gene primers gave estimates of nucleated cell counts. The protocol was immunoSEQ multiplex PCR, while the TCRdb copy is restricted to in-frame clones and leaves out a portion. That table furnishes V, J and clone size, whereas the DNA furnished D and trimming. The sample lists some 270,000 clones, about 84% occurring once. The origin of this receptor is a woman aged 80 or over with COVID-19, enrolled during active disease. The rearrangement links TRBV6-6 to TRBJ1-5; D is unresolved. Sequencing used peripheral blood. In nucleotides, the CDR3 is TGTGCCAGCAGCGAACGTAGCGGCAATCAGCCCCAGCATTTT. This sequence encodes CASSERSGNQPQHF.